Detailed here is one T cell receptor (beta chain). Losses at the gene ends were 6 bases for V and 4 bases for J; bases not matched to a gene: 5. Germline CDR1 is MRHNA and CDR2 is SNTAGT. This CDR3 spans 13 amino acids. The sample belongs to a study of blood T cell repertoires in COVID-19. About the research overall: From the United States, Italy and Spain came samples of acute and convalescent COVID-19. T cells, B-cell-depleted T cells, or PBMCs supplied cDNA or gDNA.

Seattle cases were enrolled at active infection and followed longitudinally. TCRdb keeps only in-frame clones here, not all; method: immunoSEQ multiplex PCR. The table lists roughly 250,000 clones, approximately 86% of them singletons. The sequencing input was peripheral blood. The chain employs TRBV6-4 and TRBJ2-7; 8 bases line up with TRBD1. The receptor comes from a human donor with COVID-19, enrolled during active disease. The donor label of this sample is uncertain. CDR3 nucleotide sequence: TGTGCCAGCAGCCGAGACAGGGGTTACGAGCAGTACTTC. Its translation: CASSRDRGYEQYF.